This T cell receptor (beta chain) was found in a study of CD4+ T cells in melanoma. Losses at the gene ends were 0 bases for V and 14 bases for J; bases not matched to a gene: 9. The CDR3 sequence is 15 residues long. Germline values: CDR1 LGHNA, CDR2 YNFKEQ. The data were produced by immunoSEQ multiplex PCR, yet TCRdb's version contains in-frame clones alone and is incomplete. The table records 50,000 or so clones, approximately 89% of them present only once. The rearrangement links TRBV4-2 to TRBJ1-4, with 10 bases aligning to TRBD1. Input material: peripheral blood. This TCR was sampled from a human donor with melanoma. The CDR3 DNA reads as TGTGCCAGCAGCCAAGAATCGACAGGGGGCGAGCGGCTGTTTTTT. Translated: CASSQESTGGERLFF.